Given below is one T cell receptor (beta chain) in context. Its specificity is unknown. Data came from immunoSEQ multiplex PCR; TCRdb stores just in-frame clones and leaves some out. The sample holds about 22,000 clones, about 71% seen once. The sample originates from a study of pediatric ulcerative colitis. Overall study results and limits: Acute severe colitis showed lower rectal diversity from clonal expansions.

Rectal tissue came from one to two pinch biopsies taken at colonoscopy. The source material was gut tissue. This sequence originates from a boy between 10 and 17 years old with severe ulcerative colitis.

CDR3 sequence reads: CASSQRSQTSGGSYEQYF. DNA of the CDR3: TGTGCCAGCAGCCAACGAAGCCAAACTAGCGGGGGTTCGTACGAGCAGTACTTC. This chain joins TRBV4-2 and TRBJ2-7; 11 bases are shared with TRBD2. V was clipped by 2 bases and J by 4 bases; unmatched bases: 13. The CDR3 covers 18 residues. Germline V gives CDR1 LGHNA, CDR2 YNFKEQ.